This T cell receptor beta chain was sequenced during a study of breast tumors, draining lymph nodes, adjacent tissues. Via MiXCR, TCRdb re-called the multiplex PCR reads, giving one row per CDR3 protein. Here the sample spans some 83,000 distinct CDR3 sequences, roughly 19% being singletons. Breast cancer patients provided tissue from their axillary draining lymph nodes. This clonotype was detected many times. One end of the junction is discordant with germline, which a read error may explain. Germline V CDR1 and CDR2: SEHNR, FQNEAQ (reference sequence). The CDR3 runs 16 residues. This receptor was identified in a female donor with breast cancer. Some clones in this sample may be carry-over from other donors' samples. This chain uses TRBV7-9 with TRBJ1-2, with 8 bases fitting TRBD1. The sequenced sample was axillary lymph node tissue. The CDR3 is CASSLGQGWPIDGYTF. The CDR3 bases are TGTGCCAGCAGTTTAGGACAGGGATGGCCTATTGATGGCTACACCTTC.